This T cell receptor (beta chain) emerged from a study of post-analysis software for immune sequencing data. Study conclusions and caveats: With TRBV5-6, TRBV5-1 and TRBV20-1 included, 4 or 5 TRBV segments were more frequent in patients than in controls. Controls' normalized Chao1 diversity significantly exceeded that of multiple sclerosis patients.

Regarding this clonotype: No antigen is known for it.

The CDR3 has 16 residues. V was trimmed by 3 bases and J by 0 bases, leaving 14 bases between them. The germline gives CDR1 SGHDN, CDR2 FVKESK. Prepared libraries of TCR beta cDNA carried unique molecular identifiers. TCRdb recomputed calls from the PCR reads with MiXCR, one row per CDR3 protein. The data contain some 240,000 distinct CDR3 sequences, 30% to 45% of them seen just once; the ten biggest clones take up under 5.5%. This TCR came from a girl aged 5 to 17 with multiple sclerosis. The sample comprised blood. The V gene is TRBV14, the J gene TRBJ1-1; no reliable D call. DNA of the CDR3: TGTGCCAGCAGCCATTCTCTCGGGAACGTGAACACTGAAGCTTTCTTT. It encodes CASSHSLGNVNTEAFF. Based on the CDR3 plus reference TRBV14 and TRBJ1-1, the full variable domain is EAGVTQFPSHSVIEKGQTVTLRCDPISGHDNLYWYRRVMGKEIKFLLHFVKESKQDESGMPNNRFLAERTGGTYSTLKVQPAELEDSGVYFCASSHSLGNVNTEAFFGQGTRLTVV.